The rows below give T cell receptor beta chains drawn from one sample of a study of T cells in Graves' hyperthyroidism and ophthalmopathy. TCRdb called the multiplex PCR reads again in MiXCR, with one record for every CDR3 protein. The table records approximately 630,000 distinct CDR3 sequences, 16% of them present only once. The sequenced material came from blood. Source of these receptors: a woman aged 25 to 39 with Graves' hyperthyroidism. Both conserved end residues are part of each CDR3. A D gene is named only where the DNA matches it firmly. The listing skips clone size in some rows; elsewhere it reads once, few, many or a size class.

CDR3 DNA,CDR3 protein,D gene,J gene,clone size,V gene,CDR3 length
TGTGCCAGCAGCTTAATTGGACTAGCGGGAGCGTACGAGCAGTACTTC,CASSLIGLAGAYEQYF,TRBD2,TRBJ2-7,NA,TRBV7-3,16
TGTGCCAGCAGACCAACGCCGGGACAGGGTTCGGGAGAGACCCAGTACTTC,CASRPTPGQGSGETQYF,TRBD1,TRBJ2-5,many,TRBV7-6,17
TGTGCCAGCAGTTGGGCCATCTCGGAGTACCAAGAGACCCAGTACTTC,CASSWAISEYQETQYF,NA,TRBJ2-5,many,TRBV6-2/TRBV6-3,16
TGCGCCAGCAGTGAGTCTAGCGGGAAAAACATTCAGTACTTC,CASSESSGKNIQYF,TRBD2,TRBJ2-4,many,TRBV10-1,14
TGTGCCAGTACACTAGCGGGAGGGTCGGATACGCAGTATTTT,CASTLAGGSDTQYF,TRBD2,TRBJ2-3,many,TRBV19,14
TGTGCCACCAGTGGAGGACAGGGGGCGAGCACAGATACGCAGTATTTT,CATSGGQGASTDTQYF,TRBD1,TRBJ2-3,many,TRBV24-1,16
TGTGCCAGCAGCCCTAGCGGGAGCTTTGTCGAGCAGTACTTC,CASSPSGSFVEQYF,TRBD2,TRBJ2-7,NA,TRBV9,14
TGTGCCAGCAGCCAAGATTTAACCACCGGGGAGCTGTTTTTT,CASSQDLTTGELFF,NA,TRBJ2-2,many,TRBV3-1,14
TGTGCCAGCAGTTTCACCGCCGAACAGGGAAATCAGCCCCAGCATTTT,CASSFTAEQGNQPQHF,NA,TRBJ1-5,many,TRBV11-2,16
TGCAGCGCTAAGTCCACTGAAGCTTTCTTT,CSAKSTEAFF,NA,TRBJ1-1,many,TRBV20-1,10
TGTGCCAGCAGCCCCAGCGGGACCGCCTACAATGAGCAGTTCTTC,CASSPSGTAYNEQFF,TRBD2,TRBJ2-1,many,TRBV2,15
TGCAGCGCTGAGGACAGGGGGCCCAACGAGCAGTACTTC,CSAEDRGPNEQYF,TRBD1,TRBJ2-7,NA,TRBV29-1,13
TGTGCCAGCAGCTTACCGACTAGCGGAGAACTAGCCAAAAACATTCAGTACTTC,CASSLPTSGELAKNIQYF,TRBD2,TRBJ2-4,NA,TRBV7-2,18
TGTGCCAGCAGCTTCGATTCGAACACTGGAGCTTTCTTT,CASSFDSNTGAFF,NA,TRBJ1-1,NA,TRBV5-5,13
TGTGCACTTGGACAGGTGGGGGCTAACGAGCAGTTCTTC,CALGQVGANEQFF,TRBD1,TRBJ2-1,NA,TRBV7-9,13
TGTGCCAGCAGCGGACCCCGATCGACTGGGGCCAACGTCCTGACTTTC,CASSGPRSTGANVLTF,NA,TRBJ2-6,NA,TRBV7-2,16
TGTGCCAGCAGTTACTCACCAACAGGGGACACCCGCTACAATGAGCAGTTCTTC,CASSYSPTGDTRYNEQFF,TRBD1,TRBJ2-1,NA,TRBV6-2/TRBV6-3,18
TGTGCCAGCAGTGAAGATCCGGGACTAGCGAATCAAGAGACCCAGTACTTC,CASSEDPGLANQETQYF,TRBD2,TRBJ2-5,many,TRBV6-1,17
TGTGCCAGCAGCATTGACAGGACTGGGGCCAACGTCCTGACTTTC,CASSIDRTGANVLTF,NA,TRBJ2-6,NA,TRBV9,15
TGTGCCAGCAGCTTGAGAGGGTTTAACTATGGCTACACCTTC,CASSLRGFNYGYTF,NA,TRBJ1-2,many,TRBV27,14
TGTGCCAGCCGAGGGAACGGGGCCCAAGAGACCCAGTACTTC,CASRGNGAQETQYF,NA,TRBJ2-5,few,TRBV6-1,14
TGCAGCGTTGGGGGCAGGGTCTCCACAGATACGCAGTATTTT,CSVGGRVSTDTQYF,NA,TRBJ2-3,NA,TRBV29-1,14
TGTGCCAGCAGCTTGGCGGCAGGATTTCGGCCCCAGCATTTT,CASSLAAGFRPQHF,NA,TRBJ1-5,few,TRBV5-6,14
TGTGCCATCAGTGATCCTAGCGGGAGAGGCGACAATGAGCAGTTCTTC,CAISDPSGRGDNEQFF,TRBD2,TRBJ2-1,NA,TRBV10-3,16